This T cell receptor beta chain was profiled in a study of control samples from healthy donors and cancer patients. V lost 0 bases, J lost 1 base, and 23 bases lay in between. Germline lookup yields CDR1 SGDLS and CDR2 YYNGEE. The CDR3 covers 20 residues. Assay: immunoSEQ multiplex PCR; the TCRdb copy retains only in-frame clones and omits some. The sample yields roughly 63,000 clones, more than 85% seen once. Input material: PBMCs. V and J are TRBV9 and TRBJ2-4, with D perhaps given as TRBD1 or TRBD2 (5 bases each). The TCR originated in a man aged 35 to 55 with colorectal cancer. CDR3 residues: CASSVEPAGTGKGAKNIQYF. In nucleotides, the CDR3 is TGTGCCAGCAGCGTAGAACCTGCCGGGACGGGGAAGGGGGCCAAAAACATTCAGTACTTC.